This T cell receptor (beta chain) is from a study of T cells after yellow fever vaccination. Study as a whole: In the case of low-cell-number fractions, SMART-Seq v4 Ultra Low Input was used for preparation.

This clonotype turned up a few times. Antigen specificity is unknown. Trimming pared 6 bases from V and 3 bases from J, leaving 11 bases between. CDR1 and CDR2 (germline): MNHEY, SVGEGT. The CDR3 spans 13 residues. In TCRdb, the 5' RACE reads were re-called with MiXCR into one record per CDR3 protein. The sample consists of some 200,000 distinct CDR3 sequences, approximately 11% of them appearing once. General observations from the study: Clones from primary vaccination mostly reappeared after the booster (approximately 95% CD4, over 85% CD8).

The sample here was CD8+ T cells sorted from PBMCs, taken 15 days after the yellow fever booster vaccination. The sequence was obtained from a man aged 18 to 30 who received the YFV17D yellow fever vaccine. This chain uses TRBV6-2 or TRBV6-3 with TRBJ1-2, with D perhaps TRBD1 (6 bases). The CDR3 sequence is CASRTGGHYGYTF. As DNA, the CDR3 is TGTGCCAGCAGAACGGGGGGGCACTATGGCTACACCTTC.